The 2 T cell receptor beta chains given below trace back to one sample, sequenced in a study of blood T cells in healthy people across ages (dated by TCRdb to between 2015 and 2017). Library preparation used 5' RACE. Instrument on record: Illumina HiSeq 2500. A second PCR of roughly 7 to 11 cycles was performed with a sample-barcoded 5' primer and a J-beta primer mix. TCRdb reanalyzed the raw reads on its own, using fastp at Q25 for trimming and MiXCR for clone calling, and kept in-frame beta chains. Each record represents a unique CDR3 protein, reported with the most common genes and DNA among its rows. The sample table lists some 760,000 distinct CDR3 sequences, around 25% of them with a count of one. Of the sample, 9.4% is held by the ten largest clones. Separately, the same data were catalogued under a study of T cells of mothers and their children.

Specimen: blood. Receptor source: a boy aged 5 to 17 in good health.

The CDR3 DNA sequence: TGTGCCAGCAAGAGGCCAGACTACAATGAGCAGTTCTTC. It specifies CASKRPDYNEQFF. The V gene is TRBV2, the J gene TRBJ2-1; no reliable D call. In germline, CDR1 is SNHLY, CDR2 FYNNEI. V lost 7 bases and J lost 3, with 10 bases in between. The CDR3 spans 13 residues. The complete variable domain, with remaining parts taken from reference TRBV2 and TRBJ2-1, reads EPEVTQTPSHQVTQMGQEVILRCVPISNHLYFYWYRQILGQKVEFLVSFYNNEISEKSEIFDDQFSVERPDGSNFTLKIRSTKLEDSAMYFCASKRPDYNEQFFGPGTRLTVL.

In this sample, this clonotype turned up many times. This chain links TRBV7-2 with TRBJ2-5; no clear D gene. CDR1 and CDR2 (germline): SGHTA, FQGNSA. This CDR3 is 13 amino acids long. Trimming removed 6 bases at V and 2 bases at J, with 10 bases between. CDR3: CASSYRVQETQYF. CDR3 nucleotide sequence: TGTGCCAGCAGTTACAGAGTGCAAGAGACCCAGTACTTC.